Each of the 32 T cell receptor beta chains below was sequenced from the same sample in a study of CD8+ T cells in alopecia areata. Following RNA extraction, reverse transcription yielded cDNA that acted as the sequencing template. Libraries were prepared by immunoSEQ multiplex PCR; TCRdb keeps only in-frame clonotypes and omits some of them. Among about 98,000 clones listed, roughly two fifths were seen once. The sequenced material came from CD4+ T cells sorted from blood. The receptors were gathered from a human donor with alopecia areata.

This clone was detected once. The rearrangement links TRBV29-1 to TRBJ2-2, with D perhaps TRBD1 (6 bases). This CDR3 is built from 14 residues. The V and J ends lost 3 bases and 2 bases respectively, with 10 bases between them. CDR1 is SQVTM, CDR2 ANQGSEA, per germline. In nucleotides, the CDR3 is TGCAGCGTTGAGCCAGGGGATAACACCGGGGAGCTGTTTTTT. It yields the protein CSVEPGDNTGELFF.

In this sample, this clone turned up a few times. The CDR3: CSALSLSTDTQYF. CDR3 DNA sequence: TGCAGCGCCCTGTCGTTGAGCACAGATACGCAGTATTTT. This sequence joins TRBV29-1 and TRBJ2-3; D remains unclear. Trimming removed 7 bases from V and 0 bases from J, with 11 bases in between. CDR3 size: 13 residues. Germline values: CDR1 SQVTM, CDR2 ANQGSEA.

This clone occurred a few times. The rearrangement joins TRBV29-1 to TRBJ2-7, with 9 bases aligning to TRBD1. Germline V CDR1 and CDR2: SQVTM, ANQGSEA. The J segment lost 2 bases and the V segment lost 2 bases, leaving 4 bases of the junction unmatched. The CDR3 totals 14 residues. The CDR3 region is CSVEIDRGTYEQYF. For the CDR3, the DNA is TGCAGCGTTGAAATAGACAGGGGGACCTACGAGCAGTACTTC.

This sequence joins TRBV30 and TRBJ2-3; possibly TRBD1 or TRBD2 for D (5 bases each). This CDR3 region has 16 residues. V dropped 0 bases and J dropped 2 bases, with 15 bases sitting between them. CDR1 is GTSNPN and CDR2 is SVGIG in the germline V gene (reference sequence). CDR3 region: CAWSVWGTQYTDTQYF. CDR3 nucleotides: TGTGCCTGGAGTGTATGGGGGACCCAATACACAGATACGCAGTATTTT.

J is TRBJ1-6 and V is TRBV11-3, with TRBD1 matching over 9 bases. Germline assignment: CDR1 SGHNT and CDR2 YENEEA. Trimming cost V 4 bases and J 5 bases; bases outside gene matches: 0. This CDR3 is built from 14 residues. CDR3 DNA: TGTGCCAGCAGCTGGACAGGGGATAATTCACCCCTCCACTTT. This encodes CASSWTGDNSPLHF. The full variable domain, rest sourced from reference TRBV11-3 and TRBJ1-6, is EAGVVQSPRYKIIEKKQPVAFWCNPISGHNTLYWYLQNLGQGPELLIRYENEEAVDDSQLPKDRFSAERLKGVDSTLKIQPAELGDSAVYLCASSWTGDNSPLHFGNGTRLTVT.

This clone was picked up a small number of times. The V and J genes are TRBV29-1 and TRBJ1-1; D might be TRBD1 (5 bases). The CDR3 is 13 residues long. Germline CDR1 and CDR2: SQVTM and ANQGSEA. Trimming stripped 6 bases from V and 4 bases from J, with 15 bases between. CDR3 DNA sequence: TGCAGCGTGGCGAACCAGGGAAGCACTGAAGCTTTCTTT. Translation: CSVANQGSTEAFF.

This clone was detected a few times. The rearrangement links TRBV30 to TRBJ1-1; D uncertain. The CDR3 runs 14 residues. CDR1 and CDR2 from the germline V gene are GTSNPN and SVGIG (reference sequence). V lost 1 base and J lost 6, with 15 bases in between. The CDR3 sequence: CAWSEAGQTSEAFF. The CDR3 DNA reads TGTGCCTGGAGTGAAGCGGGTCAGACTTCTGAAGCTTTCTTT.

The V and J genes are TRBV30 and TRBJ1-2; D remains ambiguous. Germline CDR1 GTSNPN, CDR2 SVGIG (reference sequence). The ends were cut back, 3 bases at V and 2 bases at J, with 4 bases in the middle. The CDR3 consists of 11 residues. Written as DNA, the CDR3 is TGTGCCTGGAGACAGAACTATGGCTACACCTTC. It translates to CAWRQNYGYTF.

This clone has a handful of counts. The chain has TRBV7-9 and TRBJ1-2, with D unresolved. V was trimmed by 1 base and J by 8 bases, leaving 11 bases between them. CDR1 SEHNR and CDR2 FQNEAQ come from the germline V gene (reference sequence). CDR3 length: 13 amino acids. CDR3 amino acids: CASSLDVGGGYTF. The CDR3 bases are TGTGCCAGCAGCTTAGATGTGGGAGGCGGCTACACCTTC.

This chain joins TRBV7-3 and TRBJ2-3, with D uncertain. The CDR3 contains 18 residues. V was pared by 0 bases and J by 2 bases, with 18 bases between. Germline values: CDR1 SGHTA, CDR2 FQGTGA. CDR3 amino acids: CASSLTRFWTLITDTQYF. In DNA form, the CDR3 reads TGTGCCAGCAGCTTAACACGTTTCTGGACCCTTATCACAGATACGCAGTATTTT.

This clone has a handful of counts. The V call is TRBV28, the J call TRBJ2-3, with a possible D match to TRBD2 (6 bases). V was shortened by 7 bases and J by 1 base, with 12 bases between the two germline ends. Germline assignment: CDR1 MDHEN and CDR2 SYDVKM. This CDR3 is 14 amino acids long. CDR3 region: CASNGGEGTDTQYF. The CDR3 region has the DNA TGTGCCAGCAACGGCGGGGAAGGCACAGATACGCAGTATTTT.

This clone showed up just a few times. V usage is TRBV2 and J usage is TRBJ2-5; D is ambiguous. The ends were cut back, 6 bases at V and 2 bases at J, with 10 bases in the middle. CDR1 and CDR2 (germline): SNHLY, FYNNEI. The CDR3 covers 13 residues. CDR3 loop: CASSGNIQETQYF. CDR3 nucleotides: TGTGCCAGCAGCGGTAACATTCAAGAGACCCAGTACTTC.

V and J are TRBV29-1 and TRBJ2-7; 8 bases are a match to TRBD1. Germline CDR1 reads SQVTM; CDR2 reads ANQGSEA. Trimming cost V 6 bases and J 6 bases; bases outside gene matches: 10. The CDR3 totals 13 residues. CDR3 sequence: CSVDRGSSGEQYF. For the CDR3, the DNA is TGCAGCGTAGACAGGGGCAGTTCTGGCGAGCAGTACTTC.

This rearrangement joins TRBV5-1 to TRBJ1-6, with 8 nucleotides matching TRBD1. Unmatched junction bases numbered 5, after V lost 4 bases and J lost 8 bases. The germline CDR1 and CDR2 sequences are SGHRS and YFSETQ. The CDR3 spans 14 residues. The CDR3 here is CASSPGQEHSPLHF. Written as DNA, the CDR3 is TGCGCCAGCAGCCCGGGACAGGAACATTCACCCCTCCACTTT.

The rearrangement joins TRBV4-3 to TRBJ2-3; 7 bases align to TRBD2. This CDR3 region has 15 residues. The V and J ends lost 1 base and 3 bases, in that order; junction bases with no gene match: 4. Germline CDR1 LGHNA, CDR2 YSLEER. In DNA form, the CDR3 reads TGCGCCAGCAGCCAAGCGTTGCGGGAGACAGATACGCAGTATTTT. Translation: CASSQALRETDTQYF.

The chain employs TRBV5-1 and TRBJ2-7; possibly TRBD1 or TRBD2 for D (5 bases each). Trimming cost V 0 bases and J 4 bases, with 20 bases left between them. The CDR3 length is 17 residues. From germline, CDR1 is SGHRS and CDR2 YFSETQ. The CDR3 loop is CASSLAMRGTLSYEQYF. CDR3 DNA sequence: TGCGCCAGCAGCTTGGCAATGCGTGGGACCCTTTCTTACGAGCAGTACTTC.

This sequence joins TRBV30 and TRBJ1-2, with 7 bases aligning to TRBD1. This CDR3 has 14 amino acids. Germline V lookup: CDR1 GTSNPN, CDR2 SVGIG (reference sequence). V lost 0 bases, J lost 5 bases, and 6 bases stayed unmatched. CDR3 nucleotides: TGTGCCTGGAGTGTAGCCAGGGGGAGGTATGGCTACACCTTC. This sequence encodes CAWSVARGRYGYTF.

This clone was counted only a few times. The chain uses TRBV29-1 and TRBJ2-2; TRBD1 aligns across 9 bases. J gave up 5 bases and V 5 bases, and 12 bases lay outside the gene matches. The CDR3 is made up of 16 amino acids. Germline CDR1 is SQVTM and CDR2 is ANQGSEA. This CDR3 is CSVRHWTGVKTGELFF. CDR3 bases: TGCAGCGTTCGTCACTGGACAGGGGTAAAGACCGGGGAGCTGTTTTTT.

As regards this clone: The sample has other DNA sequences that encode this CDR3 too. This chain links TRBV29-1 with TRBJ2-1, with D perhaps matching TRBD2 (5 bases). The CDR3 sequence is 15 residues long. Germline CDR1 is SQVTM and CDR2 is ANQGSEA. V lost 4 bases to trimming and J lost 2 bases, with 15 bases between them. The CDR3 DNA follows: TGCAGCGTTGCTCCTGGTTCCGGGGCCTACAATGAGCAGTTCTTC. This codes for CSVAPGSGAYNEQFF.

The genes are TRBV27 and TRBJ2-7; 8 nucleotides line up with TRBD1. The CDR3 covers 15 residues. The V gene end was trimmed by 4 bases and the J gene end by 5 bases; junction bases not matched to a gene: 10. Germline V CDR1 and CDR2: MNHEY, SMNVEV (reference sequence). For the CDR3, the DNA is TGTGCCAGCAGTTGGACCGCCAGGGGGCCGGACGAGCAGTACTTC. It codes for CASSWTARGPDEQYF.

The rearrangement links TRBV30 to TRBJ2-7; TRBD1 matches at 8 bases. V shed 4 bases, J shed 3 bases, and the junction held 2 bases outside the gene matches. CDR3 length: 12 residues. The germline V gene encodes CDR1 GTSNPN and CDR2 SVGIG (reference sequence). This chain's CDR3 is CAWKDRGYEQYF. The CDR3, as DNA: TGTGCCTGGAAAGACAGGGGCTACGAGCAGTACTTC.

The V gene is TRBV30, the J gene TRBJ2-6; no firm D call. Germline V gives CDR1 GTSNPN, CDR2 SVGIG (reference sequence). The CDR3 extends over 14 amino acids. Trimming shortened V by 7 bases and J by 0 bases, and 10 bases separated the two germline ends. In DNA, the CDR3 is TGTGCCTTGGCGAGCGTCTCTGGGGCCAACGTCCTGACTTTC. Its translation is CALASVSGANVLTF.

By share, this clone counts as medium-sized. The rearrangement joins TRBV10-3 to TRBJ2-1, with TRBD2 matching 8 bases. The CDR3 is 15 residues long. Trimming took 5 bases from V and 2 from J; bases not matched to a gene: 5. Germline V gene data show CDR1 as ENHRY and CDR2 as SYGVKD. This CDR3 reads CAISFTSGPYNEQFF. The CDR3 DNA reads as TGTGCCATCAGTTTCACTAGCGGACCCTACAATGAGCAGTTCTTC.

A single count supports this clone. The chain employs TRBV30 and TRBJ2-7; 8 nucleotides line up with TRBD1. The CDR3 contains 15 residues. The germline V gene encodes CDR1 GTSNPN and CDR2 SVGIG (reference sequence). J lost 0 bases, V lost 4 bases, and 8 bases had no gene match. The CDR3 sequence is CAWTGQGGSSYEQYF. Written as DNA, the CDR3 is TGTGCCTGGACTGGACAGGGTGGGAGCTCCTACGAGCAGTACTTC.

The chain combines TRBV29-1 with TRBJ1-1; D not certain. The CDR3 spans 13 residues. Germline-derived CDR1 and CDR2 are SQVTM and ANQGSEA. V was pared by 5 bases and J by 0 bases, with 10 bases between. The CDR3 DNA follows: TGCAGCGTTACTGGGCAGATGAACACTGAAGCTTTCTTT. It translates to CSVTGQMNTEAFF.

The sample holds a few counts of this clone. This chain connects TRBV18 to TRBJ2-5; maybe TRBD1 (5 bases). Germline-derived CDR1 and CDR2 are KGHSH and LQKENI. The V gene lost 4 bases and the J gene lost 4 bases, with 10 bases spanning the gap. The CDR3 runs 13 residues. CDR3 residues: CASSRAQGETQYF. The CDR3 nucleotides are TGTGCCAGCTCACGGGCGCAGGGAGAGACCCAGTACTTC. Complete variable domain (other parts from reference TRBV18 and TRBJ2-5): NAGVMQNPRHLVRRRGQEARLRCSPMKGHSHVYWYRQLPEEGLKFMVYLQKENIIDESGMPKERFSAEFPKEGPSILRIQQVVRGDSAAYFCASSRAQGETQYFGPGTRLLVL.

This rearrangement joins TRBV4-1 to TRBJ2-7; D is unclear. The CDR3 spans 13 residues. V lost 4 bases and J 7 bases, leaving 14 bases between the germline ends. Germline values: CDR1 MGHRA, CDR2 YSYEKL. DNA for the CDR3: TGCGCCAGCAGCCGGGCTAGGGTACGAGAGCAGTACTTC. This encodes CASSRARVREQYF.

This clone was seen only a few times. The gene calls are TRBV29-1 and TRBJ2-1, with TRBD1 identical over 8 bases. This CDR3 is 16 amino acids long. With V trimmed by 2 bases and J by 7 bases, 13 bases remained unmatched. Germline V gene lookup returns CDR1 SQVTM and CDR2 ANQGSEA. The DNA of the CDR3 is TGCAGCGTTGAATTTCTGCGGACAGGGAGCGGGAATGAGCAGTTCTTC. Protein: CSVEFLRTGSGNEQFF.

The CDR3 reads CASSQEGVPTDEKLFF. The CDR3 DNA sequence: TGCGCCAGCAGCCAAGAGGGGGTACCGACGGATGAAAAACTGTTTTTT. The chain carries TRBV4-1 and TRBJ1-4; a possible D gene is TRBD1 (5 bases). CDR1 is MGHRA, CDR2 YSYEKL, per germline. Trimming pared 0 bases from V and 6 bases from J, leaving 14 bases between. This CDR3 comprises 16 residues.

V is TRBV2 and J is TRBJ1-1, with 7 bases identical to TRBD1. CDR3 length: 16 amino acids. Germline V gene lookup returns CDR1 SNHLY and CDR2 FYNNEI. J lost 1 base, V lost 6 bases, and 11 bases had no gene match. The CDR3 coding sequence is TGTGCCAGCAGCCTAAGGCCGACAGGGACGAACACTGAAGCTTTCTTT. Encoded protein: CASSLRPTGTNTEAFF.

This clone was seen more than once but under ten times. The chain couples TRBV29-1 to TRBJ2-7; tentative D call: TRBD2 (7 bases). Per germline, CDR1 SQVTM and CDR2 ANQGSEA. The CDR3 runs 14 residues. V was clipped by 4 bases and J by 5 bases, with 18 bases between them. CDR3 bases: TGCAGCGTTGCTAGCGGAGGGGGTGGCGACGAGCAGTACTTC. Protein sequence: CSVASGGGGDEQYF.

The chain uses TRBV29-1 and TRBJ2-3; TRBD1 might be the D (5 bases). V dropped 8 bases and J dropped 1 base, with 10 bases sitting between them. CDR3 length: 12 amino acids. Germline V gene sequence: CDR1 SQVTM, CDR2 ANQGSEA. Here the CDR3 reads CSLEGGTDTQYF. Written as DNA, the CDR3 is TGCAGCCTCGAAGGGGGCACAGATACGCAGTATTTT.